The 23 T cell receptor beta chains in this list originate from one sample, sequenced in a study of human T cells and chemical hapten exposure (dated by TCRdb to the early 2020s). During library preparation, unique molecular identifiers were attached to individual cDNA molecules so that TCRs could be counted quantitatively and reproducibly. TCRdb's own reprocessing of the public reads used fastp at Q25 and MiXCR and kept productive beta chains. Records with the same CDR3 protein are collapsed into one entry carrying the most frequent genes and DNA. For this sample there are around 120,000 distinct CDR3 sequences; 8.5% appear just once. Approximately 1.4% of the sample comes from the top ten. Total RNA was extracted from unfractionated whole blood that had been collected in Tempus Blood RNA tubes. The sequenced material came from whole blood. All receptors come from a human donor in good health. Some clones in this sample may be carry-over from other donors' samples. Donor details come from another sample of the same person, matched by shared clones.

V gene TRBV4-2 combines with J gene TRBJ1-6; D is undetermined. The V end was cut by 1 base, the J end by 6 bases, with 7 bases between. CDR3 length: 14 residues. Germline CDR1 is LGHNA and CDR2 is YNFKEQ. The CDR3 here is CASSQANGNSPLHF. Written as DNA, the CDR3 is TGTGCCAGCAGCCAAGCAAATGGTAATTCACCCCTCCACTTT.

The gene calls are TRBV6-6 and TRBJ2-4; 9 bases agree with TRBD1. This CDR3 region has 20 residues. V shed 0 bases, J shed 0 bases, and the junction held 12 bases outside the gene matches. Germline V gene data show CDR1 as MNHNY and CDR2 as SVGAGI (reference sequence). This CDR3 is CASSYSTGGKRGLAKNIQYF. DNA of the CDR3: TGTGCCAGCAGTTACTCTACAGGGGGCAAAAGGGGTTTAGCCAAAAACATTCAGTACTTC.

The table lists this clonotype with many counts. The rearrangement uses TRBV27 and TRBJ1-2; 7 bases align to TRBD1. This CDR3 is 14 amino acids long. V gave up 3 bases and J gave up 4 bases; unmatched junction bases: 5. Germline lookup yields CDR1 MNHEY and CDR2 SMNVEV (reference sequence). This chain's CDR3 is CASSLTGKGYGYTF. CDR3 bases: TGTGCCAGCAGTTTGACAGGGAAGGGCTATGGCTACACCTTC.

This clonotype was counted ten times or more. V is TRBV2 and J is TRBJ1-6; D remains ambiguous. Trimming took off 0 bases at V and 3 bases at J, with 6 bases between the two ends. This CDR3 is built from 15 residues. Germline values: CDR1 SNHLY, CDR2 FYNNEI. The CDR3 bases are TGTGCCAGCAGTGAAGCTGGAGTCTATAATTCACCCCTCCACTTT. This sequence encodes CASSEAGVYNSPLHF.

V gene TRBV29-1 combines with J gene TRBJ2-3; 8 bases match TRBD1. The CDR3 covers 13 residues. From germline, CDR1 is SQVTM and CDR2 ANQGSEA. The ends lost 5 bases at V and 8 bases at J; junction bases unmatched: 9. CDR3 region: CSVKGQGSITQYF. CDR3 DNA sequence: TGCAGCGTTAAAGGACAGGGTAGTATTACGCAGTATTTT.

The chain uses TRBV7-2 and TRBJ1-6; D call uncertain. Germline V lookup: CDR1 SGHTA, CDR2 FQGNSA. V was pared by 7 bases and J by 6 bases, with 10 bases between. The CDR3 covers 13 residues. CDR3 loop: CASNGRSNSPLHF. DNA of the CDR3: TGTGCCAGCAACGGACGGAGTAATTCACCCCTCCACTTT.

This clonotype was counted ten times or more. The V and J genes are TRBV28 and TRBJ2-1; TRBD1 might be the D (5 bases). The CDR3 extends over 13 amino acids. CDR1 and CDR2 (germline): MDHEN, SYDVKM. Deletions cut 10 bases from V and 3 bases from J, with 13 bases between. The CDR3 protein is CATQARVYNEQFF. CDR3 in DNA: TGTGCCACCCAAGCCAGGGTCTACAATGAGCAGTTCTTC.

The chain uses TRBV29-1 and TRBJ1-1; D is possibly TRBD1 (6 bases). V was cut by 0 bases and J by 5 bases, with 10 bases left in between. The germline V gene encodes CDR1 SQVTM and CDR2 ANQGSEA. The CDR3 extends over 13 amino acids. The CDR3 protein is CSVEEGAWTEAFF. The CDR3 coding sequence is TGCAGCGTTGAAGAGGGGGCTTGGACTGAAGCTTTCTTT.

The chain uses TRBV6-5 and TRBJ2-5; D is ambiguous. The V gene's germline CDR1 is MNHEY and CDR2 SVGAGI. The V gene lost 10 bases and the J gene lost 1 base, with 13 bases spanning the gap. CDR3 length: 13 amino acids. Here the CDR3 reads CATSIPGQETQYF. CDR3 DNA: TGTGCCACCTCGATCCCTGGCCAAGAGACCCAGTACTTC.

The gene calls are TRBV6-5 and TRBJ2-7; D possibly matches TRBD1 or TRBD2 (5 bases each). V lost 0 bases and J lost 5, with 14 bases in between. Per the germline V gene, CDR1 is MNHEY and CDR2 is SVGAGI. The CDR3 runs 15 residues. The CDR3 region is CASSYSWGSFDEQYF. The CDR3 nucleotides are TGTGCCAGCAGTTACTCGTGGGGGTCGTTCGACGAGCAGTACTTC.

This clonotype was recorded many times. V gene TRBV12-3 or TRBV12-4 combines with J gene TRBJ1-6; 9 bases fit TRBD1. The CDR3 runs to 15 residues. V lost 5 bases, J lost 6 bases, and 5 bases stayed unmatched. The DNA of the CDR3 is TGTGCCAGCAGTCTGACAGGGGGAGGTAATTCACCCCTCCACTTT. Translated, it gives CASSLTGGGNSPLHF.

Many counts were recorded for this clonotype. The chain combines TRBV12-3 or TRBV12-4 with TRBJ1-4; possibly TRBD1 for D (5 bases). This CDR3 contains 14 residues. V was trimmed by 4 bases and J by 1 base, leaving 7 bases between them. The CDR3 protein is CASSSGGTNEKLFF. The CDR3 DNA sequence: TGTGCCAGCAGTTCGGGGGGAACTAATGAAAAACTGTTTTTT.

This clonotype turned up a few times. V usage is TRBV29-1 and J usage is TRBJ1-2; D perhaps matches TRBD1 (6 bases). V gave up 0 bases and J gave up 8 bases, with 13 bases separating them. Germline V gene sequence: CDR1 SQVTM, CDR2 ANQGSEA. The CDR3 runs 13 residues. The CDR3 spells CSVEDGTGKGYTF. CDR3 coding DNA: TGCAGCGTTGAAGACGGCACAGGGAAAGGCTACACCTTC. Combining the CDR3 with reference TRBV29-1 and TRBJ1-2 gives the whole variable domain SAVISQKPSRDICQRGTSLTIQCQVDSQVTMMFWYRQQPGQSLTLIATANQGSEATYESGFVIDKFPISRPNLTFSTLTVSNMSPEDSSIYLCSVEDGTGKGYTFGSGTRLTVV.

This clonotype appeared many times. This chain uses TRBV10-3 with TRBJ2-3, with D perhaps assigned TRBD1 or TRBD2 (9 bases each). This CDR3 has 20 amino acids. Trimming shortened V by 4 bases and J by 2 bases, and 28 bases separated the two germline ends. CDR1 and CDR2 from the germline V gene are ENHRY and SYGVKD. The CDR3 DNA sequence: TGTGCCATCAGTGCCCATCATACAGGGGGCCTAGCGGGACACACAGATACGCAGTATTTT. Translated: CAISAHHTGGLAGHTDTQYF.

This clonotype appeared many times. This chain links TRBV25-1 with TRBJ1-6; no firm D call. V was cut by 4 bases and J by 7 bases, with 8 bases left in between. Germline CDR1 reads MGHDK; CDR2 reads SYGVNS. The CDR3 length is 13 residues. The CDR3, as DNA: TGTGCCAGCAGTGCCCAAGCAAATTCACCCCTCCACTTT. Protein: CASSAQANSPLHF.

This clonotype has a count of ten or more. The chain is built from TRBV10-3 and TRBJ1-2; 9 bases map to TRBD1. Germline V gives CDR1 ENHRY, CDR2 SYGVKD. V shed 9 bases, J shed 4 bases, and the junction held 15 bases outside the gene matches. The CDR3 has 16 residues. In DNA, the CDR3 is TGTGCCATGCACCGGGACAGGGAGGTTGACCCCTATGGCTACACCTTC. It codes for CAMHRDREVDPYGYTF.

This clonotype occurred a few times. The genes are TRBV19 and TRBJ2-1, with D perhaps matching TRBD1 (5 bases). V lost 3 bases to trimming and J lost 7 bases, with 16 bases between them. Germline assignment: CDR1 LNHDA and CDR2 SQIVND (reference sequence). The CDR3 is 15 amino acids. The CDR3 DNA reads TGTGCCAGTAGTATGGGGCTCTCCGTTGGGAATGAGCAGTTCTTC. As protein: CASSMGLSVGNEQFF.

As concerns this clonotype: An end of the junction differs from the germline gene, which may be a read error. This chain connects TRBV19 to TRBJ1-1; D gene unclear. The CDR3 has 12 residues. Germline V lookup: CDR1 LNHDA, CDR2 SQIVND (reference sequence). CDR3 amino acids: CASNPGGTRLYF. CDR3 coding DNA: TGTGCCAGTAATCCCGGAGGCACCAGGCTTTATTTT. The full variable domain, completed using reference TRBV19 and TRBJ1-1, is DGGITQSPKYLFRKEGQNVTLSCEQNLNHDAMYWYRQDPGQGLRLIYYSQIVNDFQKGDIAEGYSVSREKKESFPLTVTSAQKNPTAFYLCASNPGGTRLYFGQGTRLTVV.

This clonotype has ten or more counts. The chain combines TRBV7-2 with TRBJ1-6, with D unclear. CDR1 and CDR2 (germline): SGHTA, FQGNSA. The V end lost 3 bases, the J end lost 3 bases, and 12 bases lay between the germline ends. CDR3 length equals 16 residues. The CDR3: CASSFQKPSYNSPLHF. CDR3 DNA: TGTGCCAGCAGCTTCCAGAAACCCAGCTATAATTCACCCCTCCACTTT.

This clonotype was recorded at least ten times. The gene calls are TRBV12-5 and TRBJ2-3, with D perhaps TRBD2 (5 bases). The CDR3 is 16 amino acids. V lost 3 bases, J lost 2 bases, and 15 bases lay in between. The germline V gene encodes CDR1 LGHNT and CDR2 FRNRAP. As DNA, the CDR3 is TGTGCTAGTGGTTTCGCTTTGGAGAGGGCCACAGATACGCAGTATTTT. It translates to CASGFALERATDTQYF.

J is TRBJ2-1 and V is TRBV20-1; 12 positions agree with TRBD2. The CDR3 spans 14 residues. V trimming: 2 bases; J trimming: 6 bases; junction bases outside the gene matches: 2. Germline CDR1 is DFQATT and CDR2 is SNEGSKA (reference sequence). CDR3 nucleotide sequence: TGCAGTGCTAGAACTAGCGGGGGGCTCAATGAGCAGTTCTTC. This gives the protein CSARTSGGLNEQFF.

The CDR3 here is CSVEDPRRGELFF. In DNA, the CDR3 is TGCAGCGTTGAAGATCCCAGGAGAGGGGAGCTGTTTTTT. The chain couples TRBV29-1 to TRBJ2-2; D is undetermined. This CDR3 contains 13 residues. V shed 0 bases and J shed 8 bases, with 10 bases lying between them. CDR1 SQVTM and CDR2 ANQGSEA come from the germline V gene.

The V and J genes are TRBV12-3 or TRBV12-4 and TRBJ2-5; D uncertain. The CDR3 is 14 residues long. Deletions cut 3 bases from V and 5 bases from J, with 13 bases between. CDR3 DNA: TGTGCCAGCAGTTTTTCTGGGTCCGACGAGACCCAGTACTTC. Its protein product is CASSFSGSDETQYF.